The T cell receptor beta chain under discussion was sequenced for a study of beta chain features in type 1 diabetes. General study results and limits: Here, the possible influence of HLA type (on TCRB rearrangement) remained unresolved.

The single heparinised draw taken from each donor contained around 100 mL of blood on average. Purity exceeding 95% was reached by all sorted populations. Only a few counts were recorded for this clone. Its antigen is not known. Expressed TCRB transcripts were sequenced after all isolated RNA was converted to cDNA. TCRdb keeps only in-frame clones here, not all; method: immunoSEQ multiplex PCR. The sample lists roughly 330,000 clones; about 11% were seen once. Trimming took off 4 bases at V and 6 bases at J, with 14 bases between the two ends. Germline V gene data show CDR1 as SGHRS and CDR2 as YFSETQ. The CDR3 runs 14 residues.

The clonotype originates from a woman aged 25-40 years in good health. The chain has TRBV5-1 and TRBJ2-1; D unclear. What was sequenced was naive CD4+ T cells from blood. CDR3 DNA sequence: TGCGCCAGCAGCGAATTCAGCCAGGTCAATGAGCAGTTCTTC. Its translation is CASSEFSQVNEQFF.